The rows below give T cell receptor beta chains drawn from one sample of a study of blood T cell repertoires in COVID-19. Here immunoSEQ multiplex PCR was the method, and the copy in TCRdb shows in-frame clones only, minus some. In the table there are over 35,000 clones, about nine tenths of which are singletons. The sequencing sample was made of peripheral blood. These receptors all come from a man aged 65 to 85 with active COVID-19. Both conserved end residues are part of each CDR3. D genes are given only for firm matches. Clone size is stated in some rows and not others, as once, few, many or a class when expanded.

- | TRBJ2-5 | - | TRBV2 | TGTGCCAGCGGTGGAGGGGGACCAGAGACCCAGTACTTC | CASGGGGPETQYF
- | TRBJ1-2 | - | TRBV9 | TGTGCCAGCAGGGAACAGGGTCTGGGCGGCTACACCTTC | CASREQGLGGYTF
- | TRBJ2-5 | - | TRBV28 | TGTGCCAGCAGTTTATGGGCGGGGTCCAGGACCCAGTACTTC | CASSLWAGSRTQYF
- | TRBJ2-1 | - | TRBV7-2 | TGTGCCAGCAGCTGGCCACGAAGTCAGAATGAGCAGTTCTTC | CASSWPRSQNEQFF
TRBD2 | TRBJ2-3 | once | TRBV4-2 | TGTGCCAGCAGCCAACTAGCGGGGTCAACTACAGATACGCAGTATTTT | CASSQLAGSTTDTQYF
TRBD1 | TRBJ1-3 | - | TRBV19 | TGTGCCAGGTTTCTCACGGGACAGGGGGCTAAGTGTAGGACTGGAAACACCATATATTTT | CARFLTGQGAKCRTGNTIYF
TRBD2 | TRBJ2-7 | - | TRBV13 | TGTGCCAGCAGCCCCGTGGGGCGGGAGGTTTCCTACGAGCAGTACTTC | CASSPVGREVSYEQYF
- | TRBJ1-1 | - | TRBV25-1 | TGTGCCAGCAGGGACATATCGAACGGTGAAGCTTTCTTT | CASRDISNGEAFF
- | TRBJ1-3 | - | TRBV6-5 | TGTGCCACGCGGAGAGGCGACTCTGGAAACACCATATATTTT | CATRRGDSGNTIYF
- | TRBJ2-5 | - | TRBV11-2 | TGTGCCAGCAGCTTAGAGCCAGGGGTCACGACCCAGTACTTC | CASSLEPGVTTQYF
TRBD2 | TRBJ2-2 | - | TRBV9 | TGTGCCAGCGGAGGCCGGGCTAGCGGCCGAACCGGGGAGCTGTTTTTT | CASGGRASGRTGELFF
- | TRBJ2-5 | few | TRBV29-1 | TGCAGCGGGGTGGGCAGGGACCAAGAGACCCAGTACTTC | CSGVGRDQETQYF
- | TRBJ2-3 | - | TRBV5-4 | TGTGCCAGCAGCGCAGGAACAGGCTTATTGGACACAGATACGCAGTATTTT | CASSAGTGLLDTDTQYF
TRBD1 | TRBJ1-3 | - | TRBV9 | TGTGCCAGCAGCGGTAGGACAGGGGATTCTGGAAACACCATATATTTT | CASSGRTGDSGNTIYF
TRBD2 | TRBJ2-3 | - | TRBV3-1/TRBV3-2 | TGTGCCAGCAGCCAAGAGGGGTACCTAGCGGGAGCTACAGATACGCAGTATTTT | CASSQEGYLAGATDTQYF
TRBD2 | TRBJ2-2 | - | TRBV9 | TGTGCCAGCAGCGTAGTTAGCGGGAGTTTCGGGGAGCTGTTTTTT | CASSVVSGSFGELFF
TRBD1 | TRBJ2-2 | - | TRBV7-6 | TGTGCCAGCAGCTTAGGACAGGGAGGGGAGCTGTTTTTT | CASSLGQGGELFF
TRBD1 | TRBJ1-6 | - | TRBV5-4 | TGTGCCAGCAGCCTCGACAGGGCAAGCAATTCACCCCTCCACTTT | CASSLDRASNSPLHF
- | TRBJ1-1 | - | TRBV6-5 | TGTGCCAGCAGTTACTTGAGGAACACTGAAGCTTTCTTT | CASSYLRNTEAFF
TRBD2 | TRBJ2-7 | once | TRBV7-2 | TGTGCCAGCAGCTTAGCGCTAGCGGGTTCCTACGAGCAGTACTTC | CASSLALAGSYEQYF
TRBD2 | TRBJ2-5 | - | TRBV5-4 | TGTGCCAGCAGCAGAAGACTAGCAACAGAGACCCAGTACTTC | CASSRRLATETQYF
TRBD2 | TRBJ2-1 | - | TRBV29-1 | TGCAGCGTTGAGGTGGGAGGGACCGATTTGTACAATGAGCAGTTCTTC | CSVEVGGTDLYNEQFF
- | TRBJ2-7 | medium-sized | TRBV7-2 | TGTGCCAGCAGCTTAGGGGGGCGGGAGCAGTACTTC | CASSLGGREQYF
TRBD2 | TRBJ2-3 | - | TRBV27 | TGTGCCAGCGCCCGACTGCTAGCGGGAGTTCGAGATACGCAGTATTTT | CASARLLAGVRDTQYF
TRBD2 | TRBJ2-1 | - | TRBV3-1/TRBV3-2 | TGTGCCAGCAGCCCCCTAGGGGTACGGGGGGGCTACAATGAGCAGTTCTTC | CASSPLGVRGGYNEQFF
- | TRBJ2-1 | - | TRBV28 | TGTGCCAGCAGTACAATGGCCTCCTACAATGAGCAGTTCTTC | CASSTMASYNEQFF
TRBD1 | TRBJ1-1 | - | TRBV2 | TGTGCCAGCAGGCATCGGGACAGACATATGAACACTGAAGCTTTCTTT | CASRHRDRHMNTEAFF
- | TRBJ2-2 | few | TRBV21-1 | TGTGCCAGCAGCAAAGTTGAAGGGAATACTAGCGGGGGAAACACCGGGGAGCTGTTTTTT | CASSKVEGNTSGGNTGELFF
- | TRBJ2-2 | - | TRBV9 | TGTGCCACCCGGAGGGGGCTGACCGGGGAGCTGTTTTTT | CATRRGLTGELFF
- | TRBJ1-2 | - | TRBV24-1 | TGTGCCACCAGTGAGGGGTTGGGGCCTTTTCACGGAAACTATGGCTACACCTTC | CATSEGLGPFHGNYGYTF
- | TRBJ1-2 | - | TRBV7-2 | TGTGCCAGCAGCTATTACCGGGACAATGGCTACACCTTC | CASSYYRDNGYTF
- | TRBJ2-7 | - | TRBV5-1 | TGCGCCAGCAGCTCGACATTCTCCTCCTACGAGCAGTACTTC | CASSSTFSSYEQYF
- | TRBJ2-4 | - | TRBV7-2 | TGTGCCAGCAGCTTAGCCCAAACAATAGCCAAAAACATTCAGTACTTC | CASSLAQTIAKNIQYF
TRBD1 | TRBJ1-4 | once | TRBV20-1 | TGCAGTGCTAGTGGGGACAGGGGGCGGAAACTGTTTTTT | CSASGDRGRKLFF
TRBD2 | TRBJ2-1 | once | TRBV4-2 | TGTGCCAGCAGCCATTTAGCGGGTAGCTCCTACAATGAGCAGTTCTTC | CASSHLAGSSYNEQFF
- | TRBJ2-1 | - | TRBV2 | TGTGCCAGCGGGGTCGCGGGGGAGCAGTTCTTC | CASGVAGEQFF
TRBD1 | TRBJ2-7 | - | TRBV19 | TGTGCCAGTAGTGTCAACAGGGGCCCCTACGAGCAGTACTTC | CASSVNRGPYEQYF
TRBD2 | TRBJ2-1 | - | TRBV24-1 | TGTGCCACCAGTGATTACGGCGGGGGGCCTGGCAATGAGCAGTTCTTC | CATSDYGGGPGNEQFF
- | TRBJ1-5 | - | TRBV28 | TGTGCCAGCAGTTCCTACCAGGGGAACAATCAGCCCCAGCATTTT | CASSSYQGNNQPQHF
TRBD1 | TRBJ2-7 | few | TRBV7-2 | TGTGCCAGCAGCTTATCGTTCTCCGGGGCAGGGGGCAGCTACGAGCAGTACTTC | CASSLSFSGAGGSYEQYF
- | TRBJ2-2 | - | TRBV19 | TGTGCCAGTGGGAGGCGAGGCGGTTGGGCCGGGGAGCTGTTTTTT | CASGRRGGWAGELFF
- | TRBJ1-2 | - | TRBV6-6 | TGTGCCAGCAGTTACGGCGGCTACACCTTC | CASSYGGYTF
- | TRBJ2-5 | once | TRBV19 | TGTGCCAGTAGTACCCCGGCGGGGTCCCAGTACTTC | CASSTPAGSQYF
TRBD2 | TRBJ2-5 | - | TRBV7-2 | TGTGCCAGCAGCTTAGCCCCCTCTAGCGGGGGCCGGACCCAGTACTTC | CASSLAPSSGGRTQYF
TRBD2 | TRBJ2-3 | - | TRBV4-2 | TGTGCCAGCAGCTCCCGACTAGCAGCTTACACAGATACGCAGTATTTT | CASSSRLAAYTDTQYF
TRBD2 | TRBJ2-2 | - | TRBV9 | TGTGCCAGCAGCGCACGGGGGGGCCAGGCCGGGGAGCTGTTTTTT | CASSARGGQAGELFF
- | TRBJ2-5 | - | TRBV19 | TGTGCCAGTAGTATCGCCCCCATAGGGGCGGAAGAGACCCAGTACTTC | CASSIAPIGAEETQYF
TRBD1 | TRBJ2-6 | - | TRBV4-3 | TGCGCCAGCAGCCAATTCGCAGGGGGCGGTGGGGCCAACGTCCTGACTTTC | CASSQFAGGGGANVLTF
- | TRBJ1-5 | - | TRBV7-8 | TGTGCCAGCAGCCTTTCTCCCACTTTGGAGCCCCAGCATTTT | CASSLSPTLEPQHF
TRBD1 | TRBJ2-7 | once | TRBV9 | TGTGCCAGCAGCCCGGGACAGGGCTACGAGCAGTACTTC | CASSPGQGYEQYF
- | TRBJ2-1 | - | TRBV28 | TGTGCCAGCAGCCCTATGGCAGGATCGAGTAACAATGAGCAGTTCTTC | CASSPMAGSSNNEQFF
- | TRBJ2-3 | - | TRBV6-4 | TGTGCCAGCAGCCCCCGAGCGGCGAGCACAGATACGCAGTATTTT | CASSPRAASTDTQYF
- | TRBJ1-5 | - | TRBV19 | TGTGCCAGTAGTAACCTCGTACAGGCATTTGGCAATCAGCCCCAGCATTTT | CASSNLVQAFGNQPQHF
- | TRBJ1-2 | - | TRBV4-3 | TGCGCCAGCAGCCAAGCTGTCCCCAGTAACTATGGCTACACCTTC | CASSQAVPSNYGYTF